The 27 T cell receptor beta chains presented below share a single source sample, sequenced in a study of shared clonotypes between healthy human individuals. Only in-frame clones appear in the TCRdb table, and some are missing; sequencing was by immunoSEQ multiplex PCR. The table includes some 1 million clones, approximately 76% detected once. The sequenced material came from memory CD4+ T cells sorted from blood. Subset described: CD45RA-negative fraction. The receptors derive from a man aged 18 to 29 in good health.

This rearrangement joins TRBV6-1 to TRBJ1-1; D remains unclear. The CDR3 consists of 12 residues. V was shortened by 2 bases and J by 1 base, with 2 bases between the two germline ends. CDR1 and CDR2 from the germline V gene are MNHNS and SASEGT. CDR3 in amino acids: CASSERNTEAFF. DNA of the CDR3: TGTGCCAGCAGTGAAAGGAACACTGAAGCTTTCTTT.

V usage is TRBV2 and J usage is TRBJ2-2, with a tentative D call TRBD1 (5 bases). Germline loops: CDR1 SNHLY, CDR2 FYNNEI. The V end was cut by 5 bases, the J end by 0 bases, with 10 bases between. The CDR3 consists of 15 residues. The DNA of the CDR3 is TGTGCCAGCAGTCTACAGGCTACGAACACCGGGGAGCTGTTTTTT. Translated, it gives CASSLQATNTGELFF.

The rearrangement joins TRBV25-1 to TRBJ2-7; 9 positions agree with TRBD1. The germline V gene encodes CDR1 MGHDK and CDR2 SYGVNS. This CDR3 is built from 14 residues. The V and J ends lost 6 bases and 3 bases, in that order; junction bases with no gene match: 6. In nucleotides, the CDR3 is TGTGCCAGCAGCGAGACAGGGGGGAACTACGAGCAGTACTTC. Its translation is CASSETGGNYEQYF.

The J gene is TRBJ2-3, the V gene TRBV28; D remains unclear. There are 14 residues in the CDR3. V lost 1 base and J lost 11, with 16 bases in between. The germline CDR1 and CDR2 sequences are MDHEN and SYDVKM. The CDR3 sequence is CASSLYGQRLGQYF. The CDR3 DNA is TGTGCCAGCAGTTTATACGGTCAGCGATTGGGGCAGTATTTT.

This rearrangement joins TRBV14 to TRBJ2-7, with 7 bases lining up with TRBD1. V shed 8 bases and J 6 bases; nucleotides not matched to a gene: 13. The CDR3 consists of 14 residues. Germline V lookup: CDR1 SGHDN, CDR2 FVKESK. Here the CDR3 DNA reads TGTGCCAGCGACGGGCGACAGGGTCCCCTCGAGCAGTACTTC. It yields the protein CASDGRQGPLEQYF.

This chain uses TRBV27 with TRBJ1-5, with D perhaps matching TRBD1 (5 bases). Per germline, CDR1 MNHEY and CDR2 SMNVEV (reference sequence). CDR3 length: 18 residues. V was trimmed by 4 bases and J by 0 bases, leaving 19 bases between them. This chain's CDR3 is CASSSQFPGPYSNQPQHF. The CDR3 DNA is TGTGCCAGCAGTTCCCAATTCCCGGGACCTTATAGCAATCAGCCCCAGCATTTT.

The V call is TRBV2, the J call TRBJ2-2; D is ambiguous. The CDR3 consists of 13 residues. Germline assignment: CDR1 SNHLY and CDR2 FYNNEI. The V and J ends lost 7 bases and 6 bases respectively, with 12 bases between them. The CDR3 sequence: CASNWEVPGELFF. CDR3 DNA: TGTGCCAGCAATTGGGAAGTACCCGGGGAGCTGTTTTTT.

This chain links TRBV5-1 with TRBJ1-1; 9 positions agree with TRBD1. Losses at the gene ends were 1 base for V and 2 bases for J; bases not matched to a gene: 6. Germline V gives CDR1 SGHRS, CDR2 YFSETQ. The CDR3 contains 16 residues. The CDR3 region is CASSLSGTGYNTEAFF. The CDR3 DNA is TGCGCCAGCAGCTTGAGCGGGACAGGGTATAACACTGAAGCTTTCTTT.

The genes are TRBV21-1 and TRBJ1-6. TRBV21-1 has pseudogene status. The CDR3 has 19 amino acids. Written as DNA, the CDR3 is TGTGCCAGCAGCAAAGGGGCAGGGCTCGGGGGTTCCTATAATTCACCCCTCCACTTT. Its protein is CASSKGAGLGGSYNSPLHF.

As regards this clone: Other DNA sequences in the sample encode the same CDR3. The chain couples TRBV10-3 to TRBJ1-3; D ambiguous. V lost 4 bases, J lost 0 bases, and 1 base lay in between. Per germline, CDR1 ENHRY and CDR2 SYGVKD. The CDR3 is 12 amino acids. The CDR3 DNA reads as TGTGCCATCAGTGGCTCTGGAAACACCATATATTTT. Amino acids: CAISGSGNTIYF.

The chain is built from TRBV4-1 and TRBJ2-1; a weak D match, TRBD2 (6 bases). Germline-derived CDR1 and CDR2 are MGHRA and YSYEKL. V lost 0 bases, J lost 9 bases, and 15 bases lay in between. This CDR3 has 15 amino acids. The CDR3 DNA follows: TGCGCCAGCAGCCAAGACGGTGGAGGGAGGAGTGAGCAGTTCTTC. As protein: CASSQDGGGRSEQFF.

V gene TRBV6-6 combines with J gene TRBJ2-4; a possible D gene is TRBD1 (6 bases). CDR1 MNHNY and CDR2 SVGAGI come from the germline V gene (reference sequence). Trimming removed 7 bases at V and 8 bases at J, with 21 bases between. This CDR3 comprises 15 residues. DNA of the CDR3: TGTGCCAGCATGGGGACAAGTTCGCTCGGTGACATTCAGTACTTC. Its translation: CASMGTSSLGDIQYF.

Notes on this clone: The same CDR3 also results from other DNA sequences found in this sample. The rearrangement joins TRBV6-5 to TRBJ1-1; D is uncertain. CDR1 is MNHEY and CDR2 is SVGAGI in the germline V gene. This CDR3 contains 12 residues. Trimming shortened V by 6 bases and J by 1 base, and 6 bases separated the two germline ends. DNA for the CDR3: TGTGCCAGCAGCAGACAGAACACTGAAGCTTTCTTT. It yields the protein CASSRQNTEAFF.

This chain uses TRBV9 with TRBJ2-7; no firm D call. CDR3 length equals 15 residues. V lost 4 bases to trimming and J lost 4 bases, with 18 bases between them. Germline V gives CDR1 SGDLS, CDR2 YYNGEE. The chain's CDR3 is CASSPQRHPSYEQYF. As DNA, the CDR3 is TGTGCCAGCAGCCCCCAGAGGCACCCCTCGTACGAGCAGTACTTC.

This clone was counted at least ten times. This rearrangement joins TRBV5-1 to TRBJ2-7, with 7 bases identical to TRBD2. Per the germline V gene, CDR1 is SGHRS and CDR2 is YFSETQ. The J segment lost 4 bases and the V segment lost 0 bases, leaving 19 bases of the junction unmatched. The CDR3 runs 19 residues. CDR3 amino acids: CASSLGGTAIQAGSYEQYF. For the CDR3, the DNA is TGCGCCAGCAGCTTGGGGGGAACGGCTATCCAAGCGGGGAGTTACGAGCAGTACTTC.

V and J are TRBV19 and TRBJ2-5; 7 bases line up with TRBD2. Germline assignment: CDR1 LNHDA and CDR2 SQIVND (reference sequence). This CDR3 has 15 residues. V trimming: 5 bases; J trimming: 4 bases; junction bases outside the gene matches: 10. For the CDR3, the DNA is TGTGCCAGTAGTGGGGGGAGATGGGAGGGAGAGACCCAGTACTTC. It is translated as CASSGGRWEGETQYF.

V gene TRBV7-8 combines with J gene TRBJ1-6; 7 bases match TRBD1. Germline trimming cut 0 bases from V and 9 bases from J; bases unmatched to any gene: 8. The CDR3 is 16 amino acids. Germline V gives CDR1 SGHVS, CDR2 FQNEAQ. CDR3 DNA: TGTGCCAGCAGCTTAGCGAGTCCAGGGGGAAGTTCACCCCTCCACTTT. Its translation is CASSLASPGGSSPLHF.

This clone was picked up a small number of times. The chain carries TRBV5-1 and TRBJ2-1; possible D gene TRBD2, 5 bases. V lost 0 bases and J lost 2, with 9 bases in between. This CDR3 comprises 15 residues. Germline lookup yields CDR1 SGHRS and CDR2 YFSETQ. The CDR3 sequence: CASSLEDSTYNEQFF. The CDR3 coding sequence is TGCGCCAGCAGCTTGGAGGACTCAACCTACAATGAGCAGTTCTTC.

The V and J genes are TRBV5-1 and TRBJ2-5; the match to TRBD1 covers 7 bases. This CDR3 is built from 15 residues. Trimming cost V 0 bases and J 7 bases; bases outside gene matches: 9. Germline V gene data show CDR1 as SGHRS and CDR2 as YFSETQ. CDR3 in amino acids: CASSLGGDSWGTQYF. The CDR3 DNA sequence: TGCGCCAGCAGCTTGGGAGGGGACAGTTGGGGGACCCAGTACTTC.

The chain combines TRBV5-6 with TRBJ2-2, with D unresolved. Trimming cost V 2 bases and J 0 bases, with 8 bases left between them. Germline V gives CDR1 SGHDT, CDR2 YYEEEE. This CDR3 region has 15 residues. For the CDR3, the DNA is TGTGCCAGCAGCTTATTAGGGTCGAACACCGGGGAGCTGTTTTTT. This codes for CASSLLGSNTGELFF. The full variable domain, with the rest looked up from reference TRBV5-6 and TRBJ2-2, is DAGVTQSPTHLIKTRGQQVTLRCSPKSGHDTVSWYQQALGQGPQFIFQYYEEEERQRGNFPDRFSGHQFPNYSSELNVNALLLGDSALYLCASSLLGSNTGELFFGEGSRLTVL.

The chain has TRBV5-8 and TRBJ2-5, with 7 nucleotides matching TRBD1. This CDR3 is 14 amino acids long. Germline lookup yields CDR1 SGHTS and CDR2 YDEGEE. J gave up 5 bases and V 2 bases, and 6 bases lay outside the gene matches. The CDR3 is CASSFEGATETQYF. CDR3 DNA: TGTGCCAGCAGCTTCGAGGGGGCGACGGAGACCCAGTACTTC.

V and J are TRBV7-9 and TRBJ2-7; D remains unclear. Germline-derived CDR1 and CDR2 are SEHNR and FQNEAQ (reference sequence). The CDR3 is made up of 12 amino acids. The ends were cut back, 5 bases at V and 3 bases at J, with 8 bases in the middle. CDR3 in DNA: TGTGCCAGCAGCCTACCGGGCTACGAGCAGTACTTC. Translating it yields CASSLPGYEQYF.

In nucleotides, the CDR3 is TGTGCCAGCAACCTGGGACTAGCGGGGGGGCTAGAGACCCAGTACTTC. Amino acid sequence: CASNLGLAGGLETQYF. The chain uses TRBV2 and TRBJ2-5; 16 bases match TRBD2. The germline V gene has CDR1 SNHLY and CDR2 FYNNEI. The CDR3 length is 16 residues. The ends lost 7 bases at V and 4 bases at J; junction bases unmatched: 6.

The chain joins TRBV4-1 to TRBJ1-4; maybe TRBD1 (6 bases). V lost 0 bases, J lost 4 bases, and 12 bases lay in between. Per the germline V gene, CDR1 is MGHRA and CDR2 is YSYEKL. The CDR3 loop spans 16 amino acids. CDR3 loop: CASSQDGGALNEKLFF. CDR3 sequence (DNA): TGCGCCAGCAGCCAAGATGGGGGGGCACTTAATGAAAAACTGTTTTTT.

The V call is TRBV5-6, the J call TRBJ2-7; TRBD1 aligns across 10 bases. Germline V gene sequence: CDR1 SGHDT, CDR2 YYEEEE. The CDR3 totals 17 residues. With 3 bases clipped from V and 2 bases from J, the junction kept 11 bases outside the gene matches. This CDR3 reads CASSSGQGLLWPYEQYF. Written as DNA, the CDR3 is TGTGCCAGCAGCTCGGGACAGGGGTTACTTTGGCCCTACGAGCAGTACTTC.

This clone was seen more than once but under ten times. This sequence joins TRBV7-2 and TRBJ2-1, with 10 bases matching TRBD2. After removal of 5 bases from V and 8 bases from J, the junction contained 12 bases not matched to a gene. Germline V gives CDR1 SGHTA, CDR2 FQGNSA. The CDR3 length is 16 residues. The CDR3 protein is CASSPKSSGSVYEQFF. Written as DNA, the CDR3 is TGTGCCAGCAGCCCCAAATCTAGCGGGAGTGTCTATGAGCAGTTCTTC.

The chain's CDR3 is CASRASGALNYEQYF. The CDR3 DNA sequence: TGTGCCAGCAGGGCTAGCGGGGCCCTGAACTACGAGCAGTACTTC. The chain is built from TRBV6-1 and TRBJ2-7; 9 nucleotides agree with TRBD2. With 6 bases clipped from V and 3 bases from J, the junction kept 9 bases outside the gene matches. Germline V gives CDR1 MNHNS, CDR2 SASEGT. The CDR3 is made up of 15 amino acids.